This entry lists 10 T cell receptor beta chains sequenced from one sample in a study of T cells in localized non-small cell lung cancer. Produced via immunoSEQ multiplex PCR; TCRdb's table is partial and in-frame only. The table includes 1,500 to 2,000 clones, about 18% detected once. The sequencing used normal lung tissue next to the tumor, collected before any cancer treatment. All receptors derive from a female donor over 55 with stage I lung adenocarcinoma.

The rearrangement uses TRBV19 and TRBJ2-7; D not certain. The CDR3 loop spans 13 amino acids. Trimming cost V 3 bases and J 6 bases, with 12 bases left between them. Germline V gives CDR1 LNHDA, CDR2 SQIVND (reference sequence). CDR3 protein: CASSIEIAVEQYF. CDR3 bases: TGTGCCAGTAGTATTGAGATAGCAGTCGAGCAGTACTTC. The full variable domain, with the rest looked up from reference TRBV19 and TRBJ2-7, is DGGITQSPKYLFRKEGQNVTLSCEQNLNHDAMYWYRQDPGQGLRLIYYSQIVNDFQKGDIAEGYSVSREKKESFPLTVTSAQKNPTAFYLCASSIEIAVEQYFGPGTRLTVT.

The DNA of the CDR3 is TGTGCCAGCAGCGTCTCGGCGGTGACAGTCGATACGCAGTATTTT. This sequence encodes CASSVSAVTVDTQYF. This chain links TRBV9 with TRBJ2-3; D may be TRBD1 (5 bases). Trimming took off 2 bases at V and 6 bases at J, with 16 bases between the two ends. Germline V gives CDR1 SGDLS, CDR2 YYNGEE. This CDR3 has 15 residues.

Judged by abundance, this clone is medium-sized. The J gene is TRBJ2-1, the V gene TRBV11-3; maybe TRBD2 (6 bases). CDR1 is SGHNT and CDR2 is YENEEA in the germline V gene. Trimming took off 1 base at V and 4 bases at J, with 11 bases between the two ends. The CDR3 length is 15 residues. In DNA, the CDR3 is TGTGCCAGCAGCTTAGGACTCGCGGGGTACAATGAGCAGTTCTTC. This codes for CASSLGLAGYNEQFF.

This clone was detected a few times. The chain links TRBV6-8 to TRBJ2-3; TRBD1 aligns across 7 bases. CDR3 length: 15 amino acids. Losses at the gene ends were 2 bases for V and 2 bases for J; bases not matched to a gene: 4. CDR1 and CDR2 from the germline V gene are MNHGY and SAAAGT. The CDR3 region is CASSYQTGYTDTQYF. The CDR3 nucleotides are TGTGCCAGCAGTTACCAGACAGGGTACACAGATACGCAGTATTTT.

The V gene is TRBV11-3, the J gene TRBJ2-5, with 11 bases identical to TRBD2. V lost 4 bases to trimming and J lost 4 bases; unmatched junction nucleotides: 5. Germline-derived CDR1 and CDR2 are SGHNT and YENEEA. This CDR3 contains 15 residues. CDR3: CASSSTSGGSETQYF. CDR3 sequence (DNA): TGTGCCAGCAGCTCTACTAGCGGGGGTTCAGAGACCCAGTACTTC.

By frequency in the sample, this clone is large. The J gene is TRBJ1-1, the V gene TRBV30, with TRBD1 matching over 7 bases. This CDR3 is built from 16 residues. V was pared by 3 bases and J by 0 bases, with 10 bases of the junction left unmatched. Germline values: CDR1 GTSNPN, CDR2 SVGIG (reference sequence). CDR3 DNA sequence: TGTGCCTGGAGCGGGGGAATTACAGGGGTGAACACTGAAGCTTTCTTT. Amino acids: CAWSGGITGVNTEAFF.

Sample share makes this clone medium-sized. CDR3 DNA: TGTGCCAGCAGCTTCGGCAGCGGGGGGCCTCAAGAGACCCAGTACTTC. Its protein is CASSFGSGGPQETQYF. The chain joins TRBV11-3 to TRBJ2-5, with 9 bases identical to TRBD2. The CDR3 is 16 amino acids. J gave up 2 bases and V 3 bases, and 7 bases lay outside the gene matches. Germline V gene sequence: CDR1 SGHNT, CDR2 YENEEA.

This clone has just a few counts. The rearrangement uses TRBV6-8 and TRBJ1-2; TRBD1 might be the D (5 bases). The CDR3 length is 13 residues. Germline V gene sequence: CDR1 MNHGY, CDR2 SAAAGT. V lost 0 bases, J lost 4 bases, and 6 bases lay in between. The CDR3 sequence is CASSYSTAYGYTF. The DNA of the CDR3 is TGTGCCAGCAGTTACTCGACAGCCTATGGCTACACCTTC.

This clone was observed a handful of times. This rearrangement joins TRBV19 to TRBJ1-1; D remains ambiguous. This CDR3 is 13 amino acids long. CDR1 and CDR2 (germline): LNHDA, SQIVND (reference sequence). The V gene lost 3 bases and the J gene lost 2 bases, with 7 bases spanning the gap. CDR3 amino acids: CASSIESNTEAFF. The CDR3 DNA sequence: TGTGCCAGTAGTATTGAATCCAACACTGAAGCTTTCTTT.

This clone is judged medium-sized. The J gene is TRBJ1-1, the V gene TRBV11-3; no clear D gene. The length of the CDR3 is 14 residues. Trimming removed 5 bases at V and 3 bases at J, with 13 bases between. Germline loops: CDR1 SGHNT, CDR2 YENEEA. The CDR3 sequence is CASSPEDGYTEAFF. CDR3 DNA: TGTGCCAGCAGCCCCGAGGACGGATACACTGAAGCTTTCTTT. The full variable domain, its missing parts supplied by reference TRBV11-3 and TRBJ1-1, is EAGVVQSPRYKIIEKKQPVAFWCNPISGHNTLYWYLQNLGQGPELLIRYENEEAVDDSQLPKDRFSAERLKGVDSTLKIQPAELGDSAVYLCASSPEDGYTEAFFGQGTRLTVV.